This TCR beta chain comes out of a study of identical twins. Findings and caveats of the study: Cross-sectional statistics underpinned the conclusions; the same donors were not followed. There is a chance that invariant MAIT and iNKT cells partially muddied zero-insertion analyses. Within twin pairs, the out-of-frame alpha sequences they shared showed excess low generation probability.

This clonotype was seen a few times. Its antigen remains unidentified. TCRdb reprocessed the 5' RACE reads with MiXCR, giving one entry per CDR3 protein. The repertoire consists of roughly 570,000 distinct CDR3 sequences, with around a tenth occurring once and the leading ten covering roughly 3%. The same sample was also used in a study of yellow fever vaccine responses in identical twins. In that study: Twins reportedly appeared to share part of their vaccine T cell response while keeping part individual.

The sequence came from a woman aged 18-29 years in good health. Sequenced input: PBMCs.

Here the CDR3 reads CASSQSPQGSGNTIYF. The CDR3 DNA is TGTGCCAGCAGCCAAAGCCCACAGGGATCTGGAAACACCATATATTTT. The V call is TRBV14, the J call TRBJ1-3, with D possibly matching TRBD1 (6 bases). Germline V gene lookup returns CDR1 SGHDN and CDR2 FVKESK. Trimming left V 2 bases short and J 1 base short, with 12 bases between. The CDR3 loop spans 16 amino acids.